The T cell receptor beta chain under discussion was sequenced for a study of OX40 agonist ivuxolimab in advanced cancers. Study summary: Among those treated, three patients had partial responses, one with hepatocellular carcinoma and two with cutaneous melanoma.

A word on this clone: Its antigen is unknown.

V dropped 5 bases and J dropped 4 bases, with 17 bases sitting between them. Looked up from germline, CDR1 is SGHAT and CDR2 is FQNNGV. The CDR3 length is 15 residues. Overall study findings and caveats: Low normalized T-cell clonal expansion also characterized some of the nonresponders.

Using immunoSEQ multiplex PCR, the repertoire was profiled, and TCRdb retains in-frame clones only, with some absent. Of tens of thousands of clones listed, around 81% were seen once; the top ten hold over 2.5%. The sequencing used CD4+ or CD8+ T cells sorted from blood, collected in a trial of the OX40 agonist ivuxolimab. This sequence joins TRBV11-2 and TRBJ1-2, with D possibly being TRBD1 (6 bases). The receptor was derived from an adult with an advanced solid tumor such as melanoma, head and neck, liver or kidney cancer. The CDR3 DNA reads TGTGCCAGCAGCCCTCACGTCGGACAGCCCTATGGCTACACCTTC. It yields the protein CASSPHVGQPYGYTF.